A selection of T cell receptor beta chains follows, all from one sample in a study of shared clonotypes between healthy human individuals. Only in-frame clones appear in the TCRdb table, and some are missing; sequencing was by immunoSEQ multiplex PCR. Of about 1.9 million clones listed, 93% are singletons. The sequenced material came from naive CD8+ T cells from PBMCs. The receptors originated from a man aged 18 to 29 in good health. Some clones in this sample may be carry-over from other donors' samples. Both conserved end residues are part of each CDR3.

v_gene	j_gene	CDR3aa
TRBV7-2	TRBJ1-2	CASSETIMGREEFNGYTF
TRBV19	TRBJ1-5	CASCPGTGKSQPQHF
TRBV2	TRBJ2-2	CASLRDDWNTGELFF
TRBV10-3	TRBJ1-1	CAINPGRETEAFF
TRBV27	TRBJ2-7	CASSPTGTLSYEQYF
TRBV12-5	TRBJ2-1	CASGPALERPSYNEQFF
TRBV7-8	TRBJ2-7	CASSLKAGSRGSGNEQYF
TRBV4-2	TRBJ2-5	CASSRPGLAGVGETQYF
TRBV5-1	TRBJ2-1	CASSLDGGTPNEQFF
TRBV30	TRBJ2-3	CAWSEGGGDTQYF
TRBV10-3	TRBJ2-7	CATTPGPGRSYEQYF
TRBV10-3	TRBJ2-7	CAISESVGICYEQYF
TRBV30	TRBJ1-3	CAWSAPPPGSGNTIYF
TRBV7-9	TRBJ1-4	CASSTRQGGNEKLFF